This is a list of T cell receptor beta chains from one sample in a study of blood T cell repertoires in COVID-19. TCRdb's table, derived via immunoSEQ multiplex PCR, lists solely in-frame clones and lacks some. The top ten clones hold over 15% of a sample with approximately 160,000 clones, over 85% of them seen once. The sequenced sample consisted of peripheral blood. All receptors come from a man in his 60s with active or convalescent COVID-19. Each CDR3 is given with its conserved first and last residue. The order of the fields is CDR3 length, D gene, V gene, J gene, clone size, CDR3 protein, CDR3 DNA. The D gene is left open where the match is weak. Size is omitted from some rows. Given values are once, few, many or a class for expanded clones.

>15|TRBD2|TRBV11-2|TRBJ2-2|-
CASSLPAGGTGELFF
TGTGCCAGCAGCTTGCCAGCGGGGGGTACCGGGGAGCTGTTTTTT
>15|TRBD2|TRBV19|TRBJ2-3|-
CASSTSGTSTDTQYF
TGTGCCAGTAGCACTAGCGGGACTAGCACAGATACGCAGTATTTT
>12|-|TRBV6-5|TRBJ1-3|-
CASTAGGYTIYF
TGTGCCAGCACCGCGGGTGGATACACCATATATTTT
>17|TRBD1|TRBV6-6|TRBJ2-5|-
CASTRQGGFSYQETQYF
TGTGCCAGCACTCGACAGGGTGGGTTCTCGTACCAAGAGACCCAGTACTTC
>16|-|TRBV5-1|TRBJ1-6|-
CASSLEVGEYNSPLHF
TGCGCCAGCAGCTTGGAAGTAGGGGAATATAATTCACCCCTCCACTTT
>13|-|TRBV12-3/TRBV12-4|TRBJ1-3|once
CASRSDSGNTIYF
TGTGCCAGCAGGTCAGACTCTGGAAACACCATATATTTT
>15|-|TRBV7-2|TRBJ2-2|-
CASSTQVLDTGELFF
TGTGCCAGCAGCACACAGGTCCTCGACACCGGGGAGCTGTTTTTT
>15|TRBD2|TRBV7-2|TRBJ2-5|-
CASSLGLAGWETQYF
TGTGCCAGCAGCTTAGGACTAGCGGGGTGGGAGACCCAGTACTTC
>14|-|TRBV2|TRBJ1-2|-
CASSYRVTNYGYTF
TGTGCCAGCAGTTACAGGGTTACTAACTATGGCTACACCTTC
>16|-|TRBV2|TRBJ2-7|-
CASRETGVGDPYEQYF
TGTGCCAGCAGGGAGACGGGGGTCGGGGACCCTTACGAGCAGTACTTC
>12|-|TRBV6-6|TRBJ2-2|-
CASEARTGELFF
TGTGCCTCGGAGGCGAGGACCGGGGAGCTGTTTTTT